The entry below gives a single T cell receptor beta chain sequence along with its context. The entry originates in a study of blood T cell repertoires in COVID-19. In the study overall: Researchers got acute and convalescent COVID-19 samples from the United States, Italy and Spain. Sample material is recorded as cDNA or gDNA derived from T cells, B-cell-depleted T cells, or PBMCs.

Trimming removed 4 bases from V and 1 base from J; junction bases left unmatched: 9. Germline CDR1 reads SGHKS; CDR2 reads YYEKEE (reference sequence). The CDR3 totals 16 residues. Authors' methods: Cell counts per sample came from amplifying reference gene primers. Sequencing used immunoSEQ multiplex PCR; TCRdb keeps in-frame clones, though not all of them. That table furnishes V, J and clone size, whereas the DNA furnished D and trimming. The sample yields about 130,000 clones, approximately 88% seen once. The TCR originated in a man in his fifties or sixties with acute or convalescent COVID-19. Sequencing used peripheral blood. V gene TRBV5-5 combines with J gene TRBJ1-2; 8 bases match TRBD1. Here the CDR3 reads CASSLEWTGINYGYTF. CDR3 DNA: TGTGCCAGCAGCCTAGAATGGACAGGGATTAACTATGGCTACACCTTC. The whole variable domain, remainder taken from reference TRBV5-5 and TRBJ1-2, is DAGVTQSPTHLIKTRGQQVTLRCSPISGHKSVSWYQQVLGQGPQFIFQYYEKEERGRGNFPDRFSARQFPNYSSELNVNALLLGDSALYLCASSLEWTGINYGYTFGSGTRLTVV.